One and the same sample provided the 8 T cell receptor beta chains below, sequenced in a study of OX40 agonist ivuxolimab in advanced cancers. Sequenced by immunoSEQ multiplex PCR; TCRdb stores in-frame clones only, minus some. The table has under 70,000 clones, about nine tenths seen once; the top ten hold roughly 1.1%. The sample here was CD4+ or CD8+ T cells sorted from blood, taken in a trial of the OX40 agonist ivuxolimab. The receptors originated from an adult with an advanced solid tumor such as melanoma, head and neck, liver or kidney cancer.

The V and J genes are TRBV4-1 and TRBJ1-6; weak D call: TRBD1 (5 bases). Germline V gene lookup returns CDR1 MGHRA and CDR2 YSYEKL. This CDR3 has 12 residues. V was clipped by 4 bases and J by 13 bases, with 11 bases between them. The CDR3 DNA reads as TGCGCCAGCAGCCCCCTCGAGGGGCCCCTCCACTTT. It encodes CASSPLEGPLHF.

CDR3 residues: CASSPLRTGRDYGYTF. The CDR3 nucleotides are TGTGCCAGTAGTCCCCTTCGGACAGGGAGGGACTATGGCTACACCTTC. The gene calls are TRBV19 and TRBJ1-2, with 8 bases that match TRBD1. Germline V gene data show CDR1 as LNHDA and CDR2 as SQIVND (reference sequence). The CDR3 is made up of 16 amino acids. Unmatched junction bases numbered 11, after V lost 5 bases and J lost 3 bases.

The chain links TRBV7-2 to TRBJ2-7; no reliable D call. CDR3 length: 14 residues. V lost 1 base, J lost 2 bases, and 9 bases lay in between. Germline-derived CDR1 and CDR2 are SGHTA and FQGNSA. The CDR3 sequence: CASSLVGGTYEQYF. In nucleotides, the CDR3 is TGTGCCAGCAGCTTAGTGGGCGGAACCTACGAGCAGTACTTC.

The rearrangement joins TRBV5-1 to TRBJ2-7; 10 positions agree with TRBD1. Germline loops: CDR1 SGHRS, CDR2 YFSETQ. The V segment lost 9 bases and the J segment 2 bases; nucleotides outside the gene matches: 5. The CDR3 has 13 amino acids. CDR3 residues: CATGTGEPYEQYF. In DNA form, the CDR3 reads TGCGCCACCGGGACAGGGGAACCCTACGAGCAGTACTTC.

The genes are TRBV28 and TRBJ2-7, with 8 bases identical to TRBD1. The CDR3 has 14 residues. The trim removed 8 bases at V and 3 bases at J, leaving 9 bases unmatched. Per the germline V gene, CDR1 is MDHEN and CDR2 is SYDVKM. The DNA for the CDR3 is TGTGCCAGCGGCCCCGGGACAGGCCTCTACGAGCAGTACTTC. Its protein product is CASGPGTGLYEQYF.

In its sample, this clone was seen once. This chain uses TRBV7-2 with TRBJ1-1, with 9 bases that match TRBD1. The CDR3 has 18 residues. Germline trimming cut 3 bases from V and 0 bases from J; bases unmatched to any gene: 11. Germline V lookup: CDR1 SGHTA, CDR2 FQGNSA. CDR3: CASSLRSGTGRLNTEAFF. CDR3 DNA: TGTGCCAGCAGCTTGAGGTCCGGGACAGGGAGATTGAACACTGAAGCTTTCTTT.

The CDR3 coding sequence is TGTGCCAGCAGCTTATTCACCGGGATCGACAATGAGCAGTTCTTC. It yields the protein CASSLFTGIDNEQFF. This sequence joins TRBV7-9 and TRBJ2-1, with D possibly TRBD2 on 5 matching bases. Trimming cost V 2 bases and J 5 bases, with 13 bases left between them. This CDR3 spans 15 amino acids. Germline CDR1 and CDR2: SEHNR and FQNEAQ (reference sequence).

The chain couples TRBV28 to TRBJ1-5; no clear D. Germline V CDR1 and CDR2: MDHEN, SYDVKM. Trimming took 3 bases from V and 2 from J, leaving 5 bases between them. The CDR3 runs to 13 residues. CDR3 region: CASSLVGNQPQHF. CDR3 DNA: TGTGCCAGCAGTTTGGTGGGCAATCAGCCCCAGCATTTT.